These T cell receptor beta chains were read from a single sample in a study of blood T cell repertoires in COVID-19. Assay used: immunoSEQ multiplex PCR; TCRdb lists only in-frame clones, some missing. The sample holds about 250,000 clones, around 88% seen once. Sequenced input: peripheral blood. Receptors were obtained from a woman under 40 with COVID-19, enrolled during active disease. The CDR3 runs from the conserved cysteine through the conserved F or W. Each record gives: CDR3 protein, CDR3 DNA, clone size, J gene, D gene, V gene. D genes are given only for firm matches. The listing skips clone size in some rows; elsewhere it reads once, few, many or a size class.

CASSPTGDRLETQYF	TGTGCCAGCAGCCCAACAGGGGACCGATTGGAGACCCAGTACTTC	.	TRBJ2-5	TRBD1	TRBV7-9
CASSLVHDSSYNEQFF	TGTGCCAGCAGCTTGGTACACGACAGCTCCTACAATGAGCAGTTCTTC	.	TRBJ2-1	.	TRBV5-5
CASSYSQRTGTETQYF	TGTGCCAGCAGTTACTCGCAGCGGACAGGGACAGAGACCCAGTACTTC	.	TRBJ2-5	TRBD1	TRBV6-6
CASSQIQGGNTIYF	TGTGCCAGCAGCCAAATTCAGGGGGGAAACACCATATATTTT	few	TRBJ1-3	.	TRBV14
CASSDRGGKNIQYF	TGTGCCAGCAGCGATAGGGGGGGCAAAAACATTCAGTACTTC	.	TRBJ2-4	.	TRBV7-2
CASSPMGPLGGTGELFF	TGTGCCAGTAGTCCCATGGGACCCCTCGGGGGGACCGGGGAGCTGTTTTTT	.	TRBJ2-2	TRBD2	TRBV19
CASEGLAANTDTQYF	TGTGCCAGCGAGGGACTAGCGGCTAACACAGATACGCAGTATTTT	.	TRBJ2-3	TRBD2	TRBV11-2
CASSLQGYNEKLFF	TGTGCCAGCAGTCTACAGGGGTATAATGAAAAACTGTTTTTT	.	TRBJ1-4	TRBD1	TRBV11-2
CASSLKAGDEHNWTGELFF	TGTGCCAGCAGCTTAAAGGCGGGGGACGAACATAATTGGACCGGGGAGCTGTTTTTT	.	TRBJ2-2	TRBD2	TRBV7-2
CAWSADYRPYNEQFF	TGTGCCTGGAGCGCCGACTACCGCCCCTACAATGAGCAGTTCTTC	few	TRBJ2-1	.	TRBV30
CASSFIGDSGYGYTF	TGTGCCAGCAGCTTCATTGGAGACTCGGGCTATGGCTACACCTTC	.	TRBJ1-2	.	TRBV5-4
CASSGESTDTQYF	TGTGCCAGCTCAGGGGAGAGCACAGATACGCAGTATTTT	.	TRBJ2-3	.	TRBV2
CASSLVIAGTDTQYF	TGCGCCAGCAGCTTGGTAATAGCGGGCACAGATACGCAGTATTTT	.	TRBJ2-3	.	TRBV5-1
CASSQDPLPTDTQYF	TGCGCCAGCAGCCAAGATCCCCTACCCACAGATACGCAGTATTTT	.	TRBJ2-3	.	TRBV4-3
CASSRVSNTIYF	TGTGCCAGCAGCCGTGTGTCAAACACCATATATTTT	.	TRBJ1-3	.	TRBV5-8
CASSIKGDTEAFF	TGTGCCAGTAGTATAAAGGGGGACACTGAAGCTTTCTTT	.	TRBJ1-1	.	TRBV19
CASSPRTELAKNIQYF	TGTGCCAGCAGTCCCCGGACAGAGCTAGCCAAAAACATTCAGTACTTC	.	TRBJ2-4	.	TRBV28
CASSFEAGELFF	TGCGCCAGCAGCTTCGAGGCCGGGGAGCTGTTTTTT	.	TRBJ2-2	.	TRBV5-1
CATSDRNLRGTGELFF	TGTGCCACCAGTGATCGTAATCTCAGAGGCACCGGGGAGCTGTTTTTT	.	TRBJ2-2	.	TRBV24-1
CASSLSTGVAEAFF	TGTGCCAGCAGCTTATCGACAGGGGTGGCTGAAGCTTTCTTT	.	TRBJ1-1	TRBD1	TRBV5-4
CASSHRTSPSNEQFF	TGTGCCAGCAGTCACAGGACTAGTCCCTCTAATGAGCAGTTCTTC	few	TRBJ2-1	TRBD2	TRBV7-2
CASSSRDRGPNSPLHF	TGTGCCAGCAGTTCCCGAGACAGGGGCCCAAATTCACCCCTCCACTTT	.	TRBJ1-6	TRBD1	TRBV28
CASSLMGQGTTNYGYTF	TGTGCTAGCAGCTTAATGGGACAGGGGACCACTAACTATGGCTACACCTTC	.	TRBJ1-2	TRBD1	TRBV7-7
CAILQGNYGYTF	TGTGCCATTCTACAGGGGAACTATGGCTACACCTTC	.	TRBJ1-2	TRBD1	TRBV12-3/TRBV12-4
CASTTGQANTGELFF	TGTGCCAGCACCACGGGACAGGCGAACACCGGGGAGCTGTTTTTT	.	TRBJ2-2	TRBD1	TRBV2
CASSETGPQKLFF	TGTGCCAGCAGTGAGACAGGCCCCCAAAAACTGTTTTTT	.	TRBJ1-4	.	TRBV6-1
CASSLRENEKLFF	TGCGCCAGCAGCTTGCGAGAAAATGAAAAACTGTTTTTT	.	TRBJ1-4	.	TRBV5-1
CASSPLSGRALREQFF	TGTGCCAGCAGCCCATTGAGCGGGAGGGCCCTACGTGAGCAGTTCTTC	.	TRBJ2-1	TRBD2	TRBV11-2
CASSLGSTRAGELFF	TGTGCCAGCAGCTTAGGATCGACTAGGGCCGGGGAGCTGTTTTTT	.	TRBJ2-2	.	TRBV7-2
CASSWDREVYEQYF	TGTGCCAGCAGCTGGGACAGGGAAGTCTACGAGCAGTACTTC	.	TRBJ2-7	TRBD1	TRBV7-9
CASSLRRTGGGFGYTF	TGTGCCAGCAGCTTGCGTCGCACAGGGGGAGGGTTTGGCTACACCTTC	.	TRBJ1-2	TRBD1	TRBV5-6
CASSNRLAGAEDTQYF	TGTGCCAGCAGCAACCGACTAGCGGGAGCCGAGGATACGCAGTATTTT	.	TRBJ2-3	TRBD2	TRBV11-3
CASSLQTSGRADTQYF	TGTGCCAGCAGCTTGCAAACTAGCGGGAGGGCCGATACGCAGTATTTT	.	TRBJ2-3	TRBD2	TRBV7-2
CASGSGQGANGVQFF	TGTGCTAGTGGTTCGGGACAGGGGGCGAATGGGGTGCAGTTCTTC	.	TRBJ2-1	TRBD1	TRBV12-5
CASSRGVNQPQHF	TGTGCCAGTAGTCGGGGAGTAAATCAGCCCCAGCATTTT	.	TRBJ1-5	.	TRBV19
CSASGMNTEAFF	TGCAGTGCTAGTGGTATGAACACTGAAGCTTTCTTT	.	TRBJ1-1	.	TRBV20-1
CASSQGGVGTDTQYF	TGTGCCAGCAGCCAAGGGGGGGTTGGCACAGATACGCAGTATTTT	.	TRBJ2-3	.	TRBV14
CASSLLAGRTDTQYF	TGTGCCAGCAGCTTACTGGCAGGGCGCACAGATACGCAGTATTTT	.	TRBJ2-3	.	TRBV7-2
CASSLGLGGLADTQYF	TGTGCCAGCAGCCTAGGACTGGGTGGTCTCGCAGATACGCAGTATTTT	.	TRBJ2-3	.	TRBV2
CASSQQRGGTEAFF	TGTGCCAGCAGCCAACAGCGGGGAGGCACTGAAGCTTTCTTT	.	TRBJ1-1	.	TRBV3-1/TRBV3-2
CAISEQGSYNEQFF	TGTGCCATCAGTGAACAGGGTAGCTACAATGAGCAGTTCTTC	.	TRBJ2-1	.	TRBV10-3
CASSFTRALNYGYTF	TGTGCCAGCAGCTTTACCAGGGCCCTTAACTATGGCTACACCTTC	.	TRBJ1-2	.	TRBV5-4
CASSLVGGTSYNEQFF	TGCGCCAGCAGCTTGGTTGGCGGGACTTCCTACAATGAGCAGTTCTTC	once	TRBJ2-1	.	TRBV5-1
CASSQRNRGSSTDTQYF	TGTGCCAGCAGCCAAAGAAACAGGGGATCGTCGACAGATACGCAGTATTTT	.	TRBJ2-3	TRBD1	TRBV4-2
CASSPGGAANYGYTF	TGTGCCAGCAGCCCAGGCGGGGCCGCTAACTATGGCTACACCTTC	.	TRBJ1-2	.	TRBV11-2